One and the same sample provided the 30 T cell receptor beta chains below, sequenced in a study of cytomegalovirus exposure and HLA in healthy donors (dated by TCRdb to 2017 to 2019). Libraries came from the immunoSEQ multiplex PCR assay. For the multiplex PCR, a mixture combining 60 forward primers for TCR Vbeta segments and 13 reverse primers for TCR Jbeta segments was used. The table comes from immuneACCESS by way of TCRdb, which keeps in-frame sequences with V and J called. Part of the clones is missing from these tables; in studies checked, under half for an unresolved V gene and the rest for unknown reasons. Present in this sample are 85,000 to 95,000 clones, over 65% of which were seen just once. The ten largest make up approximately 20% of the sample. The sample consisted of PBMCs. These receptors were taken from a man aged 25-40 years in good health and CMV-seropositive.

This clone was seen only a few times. The chain's CDR3 is CASSPRDRVRGEQFF. Written as DNA, the CDR3 is TGCGCCAGCAGCCCCCGGGACAGGGTGAGAGGTGAGCAGTTCTTC. The rearrangement uses TRBV4-1 and TRBJ2-1, with TRBD1 matching 9 bases. V shed 4 bases and J 9 bases; nucleotides not matched to a gene: 10. Germline V CDR1 and CDR2: MGHRA, YSYEKL. CDR3 length: 15 residues.

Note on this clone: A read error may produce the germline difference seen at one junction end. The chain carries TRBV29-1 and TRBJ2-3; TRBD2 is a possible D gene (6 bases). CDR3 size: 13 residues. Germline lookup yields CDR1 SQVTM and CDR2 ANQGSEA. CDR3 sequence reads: CCVAGRYTDTQYF. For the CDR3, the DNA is TGCTGCGTGGCGGGGAGATACACAGATACGCAGTATTTT.

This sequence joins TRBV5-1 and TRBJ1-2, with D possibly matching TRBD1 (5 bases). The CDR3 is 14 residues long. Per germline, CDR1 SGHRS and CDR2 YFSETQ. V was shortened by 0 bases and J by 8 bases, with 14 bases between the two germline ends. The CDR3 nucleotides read TGCGCCAGCAGCTTGGAAGGGGCCGCGGGGGGCTACACCTTC. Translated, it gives CASSLEGAAGGYTF.

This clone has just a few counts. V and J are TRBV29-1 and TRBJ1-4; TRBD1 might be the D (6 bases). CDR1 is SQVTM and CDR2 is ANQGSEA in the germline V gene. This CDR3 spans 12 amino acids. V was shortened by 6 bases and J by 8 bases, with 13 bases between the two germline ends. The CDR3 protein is CSVLQGGEKLFF. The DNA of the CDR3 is TGCAGCGTCTTACAGGGTGGGGAAAAACTGTTTTTT.

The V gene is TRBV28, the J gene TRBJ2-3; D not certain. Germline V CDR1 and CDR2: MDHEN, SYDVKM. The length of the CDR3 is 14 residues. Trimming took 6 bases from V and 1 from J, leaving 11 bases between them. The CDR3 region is CASSLVLGTDTQYF. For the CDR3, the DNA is TGTGCCAGCAGCCTCGTTCTAGGCACAGATACGCAGTATTTT.

The CDR3 region is CASSQRGSYSGANVLTF. The CDR3 DNA reads as TGTGCCAGCAGCCAGCGAGGAAGTTACTCTGGGGCCAACGTCCTGACTTTC. The chain combines TRBV21-1 with TRBJ2-6; TRBD2, the table's D call, was not compared with the DNA. TRBV21-1 is tagged as a pseudogene. The CDR3 is 17 residues long.

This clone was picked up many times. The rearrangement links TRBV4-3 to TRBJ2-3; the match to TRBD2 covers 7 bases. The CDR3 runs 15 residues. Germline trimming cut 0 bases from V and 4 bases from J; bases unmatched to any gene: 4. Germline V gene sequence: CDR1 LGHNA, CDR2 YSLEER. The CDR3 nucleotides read TGCGCCAGCAGCCAAGATCGGGGGGTGGCAGATACGCAGTATTTT. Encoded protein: CASSQDRGVADTQYF.

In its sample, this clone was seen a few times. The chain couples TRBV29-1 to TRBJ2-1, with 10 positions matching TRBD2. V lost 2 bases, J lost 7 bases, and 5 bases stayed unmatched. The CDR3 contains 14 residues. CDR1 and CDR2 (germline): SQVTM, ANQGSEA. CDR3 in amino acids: CSVELTSGVNEQFF. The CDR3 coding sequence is TGCAGCGTTGAACTAACTAGCGGGGTTAATGAGCAGTTCTTC.

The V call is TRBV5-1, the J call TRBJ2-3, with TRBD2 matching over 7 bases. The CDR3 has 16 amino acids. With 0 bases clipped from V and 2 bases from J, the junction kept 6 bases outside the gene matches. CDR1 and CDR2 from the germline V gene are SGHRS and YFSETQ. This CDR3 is CASSLEGAGFTDTQYF. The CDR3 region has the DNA TGCGCCAGCAGCTTGGAAGGAGCGGGGTTCACAGATACGCAGTATTTT.

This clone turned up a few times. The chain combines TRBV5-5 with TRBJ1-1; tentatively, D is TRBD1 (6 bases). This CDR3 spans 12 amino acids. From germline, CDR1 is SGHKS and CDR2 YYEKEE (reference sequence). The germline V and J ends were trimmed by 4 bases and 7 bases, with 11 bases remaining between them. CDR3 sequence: CASSRPRGEAFF. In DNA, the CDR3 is TGTGCCAGCAGCCGGCCCAGGGGTGAAGCTTTCTTT.

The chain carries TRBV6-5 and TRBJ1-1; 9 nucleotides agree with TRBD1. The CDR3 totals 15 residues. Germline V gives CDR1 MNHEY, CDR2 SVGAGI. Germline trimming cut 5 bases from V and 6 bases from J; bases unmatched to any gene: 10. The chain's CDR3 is CASSKRQGGNSEAFF. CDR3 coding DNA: TGTGCCAGCAGTAAGCGACAGGGGGGGAATTCTGAAGCTTTCTTT.

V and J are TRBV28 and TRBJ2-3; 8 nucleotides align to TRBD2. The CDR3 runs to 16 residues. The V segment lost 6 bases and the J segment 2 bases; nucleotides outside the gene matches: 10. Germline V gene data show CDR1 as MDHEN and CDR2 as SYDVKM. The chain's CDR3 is CASSSAGGRFTDTQYF. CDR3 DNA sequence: TGTGCCAGCAGCTCCGCGGGAGGACGATTCACAGATACGCAGTATTTT.

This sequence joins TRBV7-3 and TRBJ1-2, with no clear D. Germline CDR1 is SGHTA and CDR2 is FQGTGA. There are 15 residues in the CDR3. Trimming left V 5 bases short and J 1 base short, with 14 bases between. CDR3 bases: TGTGCCAGCAGCCCTGCTGCAAGGAGTAACTATGGCTACACCTTC. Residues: CASSPAARSNYGYTF.

CDR3 protein: CASRRLGPTSGANVLTF. CDR3 nucleotides: TGCGCCAGCAGGCGACTAGGCCCCACCTCTGGGGCCAACGTCCTGACTTTC. This chain joins TRBV4-1 and TRBJ2-6; maybe TRBD2 (6 bases). This CDR3 is 17 amino acids long. Trimming left V 6 bases short and J 0 bases short, with 15 bases between. Germline CDR1 MGHRA, CDR2 YSYEKL.

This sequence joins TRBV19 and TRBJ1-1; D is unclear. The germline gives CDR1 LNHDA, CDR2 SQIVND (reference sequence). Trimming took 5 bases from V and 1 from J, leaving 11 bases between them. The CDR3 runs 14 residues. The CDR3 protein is CASSRSAANTEAFF. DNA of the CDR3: TGTGCCAGTAGTCGGTCGGCGGCGAACACTGAAGCTTTCTTT. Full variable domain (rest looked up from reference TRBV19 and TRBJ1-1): DGGITQSPKYLFRKEGQNVTLSCEQNLNHDAMYWYRQDPGQGLRLIYYSQIVNDFQKGDIAEGYSVSREKKESFPLTVTSAQKNPTAFYLCASSRSAANTEAFFGQGTRLTVV.

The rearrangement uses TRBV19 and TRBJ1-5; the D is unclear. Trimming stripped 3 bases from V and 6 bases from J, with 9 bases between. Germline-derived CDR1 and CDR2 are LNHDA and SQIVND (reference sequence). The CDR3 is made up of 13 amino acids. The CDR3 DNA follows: TGTGCCAGTAGTATGAAGAAGAGTCAGCCCCAGCATTTT. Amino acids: CASSMKKSQPQHF. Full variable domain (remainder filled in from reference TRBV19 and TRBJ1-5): DGGITQSPKYLFRKEGQNVTLSCEQNLNHDAMYWYRQDPGQGLRLIYYSQIVNDFQKGDIAEGYSVSREKKESFPLTVTSAQKNPTAFYLCASSMKKSQPQHFGDGTRLSIL.

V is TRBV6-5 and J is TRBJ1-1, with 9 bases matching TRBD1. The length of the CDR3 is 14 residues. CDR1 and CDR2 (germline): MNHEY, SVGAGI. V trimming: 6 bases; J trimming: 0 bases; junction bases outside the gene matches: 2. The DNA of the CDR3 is TGTGCCAGCAGGGACAGGGGAGTGAACACTGAAGCTTTCTTT. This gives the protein CASRDRGVNTEAFF.

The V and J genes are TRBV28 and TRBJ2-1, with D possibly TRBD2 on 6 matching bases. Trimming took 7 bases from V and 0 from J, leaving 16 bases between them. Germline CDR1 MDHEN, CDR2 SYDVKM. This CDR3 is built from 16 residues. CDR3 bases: TGTGCCAGCACCCCGCGGGGTGGTAGCTCCTACAATGAGCAGTTCTTC. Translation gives CASTPRGGSSYNEQFF.

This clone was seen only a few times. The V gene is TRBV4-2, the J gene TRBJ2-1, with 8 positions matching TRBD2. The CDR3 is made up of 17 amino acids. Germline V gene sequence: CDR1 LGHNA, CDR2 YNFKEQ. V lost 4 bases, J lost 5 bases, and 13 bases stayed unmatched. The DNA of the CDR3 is TGTGCCAGCAGCCTGTTAATAGCGGGGATTTCAAACAATGAGCAGTTCTTC. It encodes CASSLLIAGISNNEQFF.

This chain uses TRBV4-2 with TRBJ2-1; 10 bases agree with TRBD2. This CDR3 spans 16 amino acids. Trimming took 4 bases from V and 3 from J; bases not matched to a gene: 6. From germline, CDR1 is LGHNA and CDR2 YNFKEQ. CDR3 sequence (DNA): TGTGCCAGCAGCCTGCGTCTAGCGGGGGTCTACAATGAGCAGTTCTTC. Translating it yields CASSLRLAGVYNEQFF.

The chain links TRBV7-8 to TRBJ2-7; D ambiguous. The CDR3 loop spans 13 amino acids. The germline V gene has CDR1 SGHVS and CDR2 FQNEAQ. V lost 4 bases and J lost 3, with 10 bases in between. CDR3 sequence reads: CASSWALGYEQYF. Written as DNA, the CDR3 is TGTGCCAGCAGCTGGGCGCTCGGCTACGAGCAGTACTTC.

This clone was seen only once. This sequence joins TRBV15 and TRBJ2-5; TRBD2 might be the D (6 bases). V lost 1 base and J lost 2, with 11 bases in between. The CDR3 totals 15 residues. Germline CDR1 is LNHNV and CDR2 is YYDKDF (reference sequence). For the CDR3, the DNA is TGTGCCACCAGCAGAGGAAGAGCGGGTCAAGAGACCCAGTACTTC. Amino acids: CATSRGRAGQETQYF.

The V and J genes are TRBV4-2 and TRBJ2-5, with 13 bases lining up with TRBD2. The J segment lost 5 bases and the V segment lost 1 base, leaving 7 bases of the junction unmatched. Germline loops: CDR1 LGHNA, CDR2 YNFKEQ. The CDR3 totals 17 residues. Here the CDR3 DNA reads TGTGCCAGCAGCCAAGTCTCCTTGACTAGCGGGAGGGAGACCCAGTACTTC. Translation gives CASSQVSLTSGRETQYF.

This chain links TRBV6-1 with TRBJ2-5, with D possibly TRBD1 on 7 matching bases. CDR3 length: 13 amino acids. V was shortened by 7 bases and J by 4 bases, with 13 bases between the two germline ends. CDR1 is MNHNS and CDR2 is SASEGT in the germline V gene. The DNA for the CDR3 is TGTGCCAGCAACACAGGGGAGGTAGAGACCCAGTACTTC. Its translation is CASNTGEVETQYF.

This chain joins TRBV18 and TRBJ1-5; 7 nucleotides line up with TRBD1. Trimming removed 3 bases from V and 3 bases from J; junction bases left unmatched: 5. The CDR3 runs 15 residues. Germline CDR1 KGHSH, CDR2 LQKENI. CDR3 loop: CASSPAGTDNQPQHF. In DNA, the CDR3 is TGTGCCAGCTCACCTGCCGGGACAGACAATCAGCCCCAGCATTTT.

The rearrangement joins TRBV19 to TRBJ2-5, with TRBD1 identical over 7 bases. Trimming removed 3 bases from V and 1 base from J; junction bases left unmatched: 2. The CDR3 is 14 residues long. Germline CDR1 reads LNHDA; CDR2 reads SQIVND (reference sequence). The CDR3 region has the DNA TGTGCCAGTAGTATTAACAGGGGCCAAGAGACCCAGTACTTC. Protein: CASSINRGQETQYF.

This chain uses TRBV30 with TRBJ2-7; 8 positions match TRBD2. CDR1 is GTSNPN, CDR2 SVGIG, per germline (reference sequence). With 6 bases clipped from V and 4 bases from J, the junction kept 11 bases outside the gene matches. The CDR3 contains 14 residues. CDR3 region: CACSRREAFYEQYF. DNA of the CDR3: TGTGCCTGTTCGAGGCGGGAGGCCTTTTACGAGCAGTACTTC.

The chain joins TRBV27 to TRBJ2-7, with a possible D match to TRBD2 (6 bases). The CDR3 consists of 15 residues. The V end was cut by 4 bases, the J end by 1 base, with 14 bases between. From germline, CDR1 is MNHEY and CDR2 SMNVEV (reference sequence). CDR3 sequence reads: CASSSGLLLSYEQYF. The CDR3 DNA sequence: TGTGCCAGCAGTTCGGGACTGCTCCTTTCCTACGAGCAGTACTTC.

The CDR3 loop is CASRANTEAFF. As DNA, the CDR3 is TGTGCCAGCAGGGCGAACACTGAAGCTTTCTTT. The chain uses TRBV6-1 and TRBJ1-1; D unclear. CDR1 is MNHNS and CDR2 is SASEGT in the germline V gene. Trimming shortened V by 6 bases and J by 1 base, and 3 bases separated the two germline ends. CDR3 size: 11 residues.

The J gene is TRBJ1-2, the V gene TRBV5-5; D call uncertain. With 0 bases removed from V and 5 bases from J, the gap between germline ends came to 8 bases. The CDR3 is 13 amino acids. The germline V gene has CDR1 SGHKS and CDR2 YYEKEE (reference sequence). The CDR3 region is CASSLDIVYGYTF. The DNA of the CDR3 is TGTGCCAGCAGCTTGGATATAGTTTATGGCTACACCTTC. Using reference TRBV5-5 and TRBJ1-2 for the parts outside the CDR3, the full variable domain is DAGVTQSPTHLIKTRGQQVTLRCSPISGHKSVSWYQQVLGQGPQFIFQYYEKEERGRGNFPDRFSARQFPNYSSELNVNALLLGDSALYLCASSLDIVYGYTFGSGTRLTVV.